The 9 T cell receptor beta chains below come from one sample, sequenced in a study of T cells in Graves' hyperthyroidism and ophthalmopathy. Researchers amplified the TCR beta CDR3 regions from RNA transcripts. An initial round of RT-PCR targeting the TCR CDR3 relied on the HTBI primer set. TCRdb ran MiXCR on the multiplex PCR reads and lists one entry per CDR3 protein. The repertoire holds 490,000 or so distinct CDR3 sequences, with approximately 22% as singletons. Sequencing was carried out using blood. The receptors come from a woman aged 70-85 years with Graves' ophthalmopathy.

The gene calls are TRBV24-1 and TRBJ2-3; 8 positions agree with TRBD1. The V and J ends lost 11 bases and 6 bases, in that order; junction bases with no gene match: 9. Germline V lookup: CDR1 KGHDR, CDR2 SFDVKD. CDR3 length: 13 residues. The CDR3 sequence is CAIGQGTADTQYF. The DNA for the CDR3 is TGTGCCATAGGACAGGGAACGGCGGATACGCAGTATTTT.

V gene TRBV3-1 combines with J gene TRBJ1-1, with D unresolved. CDR1 and CDR2 from the germline V gene are LGHDT and YNNKEL (reference sequence). The CDR3 length is 13 residues. The V end was cut by 0 bases, the J end by 4 bases, with 6 bases between. CDR3 DNA: TGTGCCAGCAGCCAAGATCAGGCCACTGAAGCTTTCTTT. Amino acid sequence: CASSQDQATEAFF.

This clonotype was seen repeatedly, ten times or more. The chain joins TRBV12-3 or TRBV12-4 to TRBJ2-7; the match to TRBD2 covers 10 bases. J was trimmed by 6 bases and V by 5 bases; bases with no gene match: 13. The CDR3 spans 16 residues. For the CDR3, the DNA is TGTGCCAGCAGTCCGGATCTTCTAGCGGGAGCTTCCGAGCAGTACTTC. Amino acid sequence: CASSPDLLAGASEQYF.

The chain has TRBV10-1 and TRBJ2-2, with D possibly matching TRBD2 (5 bases). The CDR3 is 17 amino acids. V dropped 3 bases and J dropped 5 bases, with 19 bases sitting between them. CDR1 is WNHNN, CDR2 SYGVQD, per germline (reference sequence). The CDR3 region is CASSDGTGKGYTGELFF. For the CDR3, the DNA is TGCGCCAGCAGTGACGGTACCGGGAAGGGTTATACCGGGGAGCTGTTTTTT.

V and J are TRBV28 and TRBJ1-5; TRBD1 is a possible D gene (5 bases). This CDR3 contains 16 residues. V lost 7 bases to trimming and J lost 5 bases, with 21 bases between them. Germline values: CDR1 MDHEN, CDR2 SYDVKM. The CDR3 is CASIPGGGWGDQPQHF. The DNA of the CDR3 is TGTGCCAGCATCCCCGGGGGGGGGTGGGGGGATCAGCCCCAGCATTTT.

V and J are TRBV7-6 and TRBJ1-3; unclear D gene. The CDR3 length is 14 residues. Trimming removed 2 bases from V and 4 bases from J, with 9 bases in between. CDR1 SGHVS and CDR2 FNYEAQ come from the germline V gene. The CDR3 reads CASSLKELGNTIYF. CDR3 sequence (DNA): TGTGCCAGCAGCTTAAAAGAACTAGGAAACACCATATATTTT.

J is TRBJ1-4 and V is TRBV24-1; no clear D. The V gene's germline CDR1 is KGHDR and CDR2 SFDVKD. There are 14 residues in the CDR3. Between the trimmed V and J ends, which lost 4 bases and 4 bases, there was a span of 9 bases. The CDR3 is CATSESGGNEKLFF. The CDR3, as DNA: TGTGCCACCAGTGAGTCGGGAGGTAATGAAAAACTGTTTTTT.

Only a few counts were recorded for this clonotype. CDR3 DNA: TGTGCCTGGGGAGACAGAGAAGAGACCCAGTACTTC. It codes for CAWGDREETQYF. The chain is built from TRBV30 and TRBJ2-5; a weak D match, TRBD1 (5 bases). The CDR3 is 12 amino acids. Trimming left V 5 bases short and J 3 bases short, with 10 bases between. Germline V gene data show CDR1 as GTSNPN and CDR2 as SVGIG (reference sequence).

This clonotype appeared a few times. CDR3 protein: CSALAGAYNEQFF. The CDR3 bases are TGCAGTGCCCTAGCGGGAGCCTACAATGAGCAGTTCTTC. The chain combines TRBV20-1 with TRBJ2-1; 10 bases match TRBD2. V gave up 6 bases and J gave up 2 bases; unmatched junction bases: 1. The CDR3 is made up of 13 amino acids. CDR1 is DFQATT, CDR2 SNEGSKA, per germline (reference sequence).